The present entry profiles one T cell receptor beta chain with its context. It lacks a known antigen. Base qualities are not at hand, and no much larger clone is one base apart. TCRbeta CDR3 regions were amplified from genomic DNA using the immunoSEQ Assay, a bias-controlled multiplex PCR. Under the source paper's analysis protocol: The number of nucleated cells in each sample was estimated by amplification of reference gene primers within the assay. To quantify the absolute abundance of each unique TCRbeta CDR3 rearrangement, sequence reads were collapsed and filtered. Productive Simpson clonality was computed per sample as the square root of Simpson's diversity index over productive rearrangements. In its TCRdb copy, this immuneACCESS table keeps in-frame sequences only and misses some clones. Where compared with another copy, unresolved V genes explain less than half of these, and the others have no known cause. Clone size and V and J calls were adopted from that table, with D and trimming inferred from the DNA. This sample holds about 98,000 clones; approximately 85% were observed only once. The top ten hold around 9.4% of the sample.

These data originate in a study of blood T cell repertoires in COVID-19 (dated by TCRdb to about 2020). In the study overall: Samples covering the acute and convalescent phases of COVID-19 were provided by collaborators in the United States, Italy and Spain. The prospective study material was composed of cDNA or gDNA derived from T cells, B-cell-depleted T cells, or PBMCs. Subjects who had been exposed to COVID-19, were actively infected with it, or had recovered from it provided the deeply sampled blood TCRbeta repertoires that made up the dataset. The repertoires were released in a freely available public database intended as a resource for research on the immune response to SARS-CoV-2. Samples were obtained from the ongoing ImmuneRACE study (first 160 participants) and from about 1,300 subjects provided by 6 global collaborators. A de-identified subject ID, COVID-19 status, age in years and sex were almost always included in the sample metadata. HLA class I and class II types, where available, came from metadata supplied by the sample provider rather than from assay-based typing. What the authors observed across the whole study: The quantity of clinical and demographic metadata differed by source and by participant and was supplied without curation.

CDR1 and CDR2 are drawn from the germline V gene (reference sequence): MNHEY, SMNVEV. Deletion took 5 bases off V and 0 bases off J, with a span of 11 bases between the germline ends. The CDR3 measures 16 amino acids from cysteine to phenylalanine. The kept DNA is CDR3 alone, 48 bases in frame from the first base. Each collaborating institution followed its own protocols to collect whole blood in K2EDTA tubes. Collaborator samples were shipped for TCRbeta analysis as frozen whole blood, isolated PBMCs, or DNA extracted from either sample type. This receptor was identified in a man in his forties with active or convalescent COVID-19. The V gene is TRBV27 and the J gene is TRBJ2-6; D gene: possibly TRBD1, on 6 matching bases. The sample consisted of peripheral blood. The CDR3 in this case is CASSPGHFSGANVLTF. The DNA sequence is TGTGCCAGCAGTCCGGGACATTTCTCTGGGGCCAACGTCCTGACTTTC.